These T cell receptor beta chains were read from a single sample in a study of T cell responses to AZD1222 COVID-19 vaccine. Some clones are missing from TCRdb's copy, which holds only in-frame ones; the method was immunoSEQ multiplex PCR. Of about 100,000 clones in the sample, more than 75% are singletons; the top ten hold approximately 15%. Sequencing was performed on peripheral blood, taken on day 0 of AZD1222 vaccination. All receptors derive from an adult in good health. Each CDR3 is given without its conserved first and last residue.

j_call v_call cdr3_aa
TRBJ1-2 TRBV5-4 ASSLGVDRVDYGYT
TRBJ1-1 TRBV7-9 ASSSQGPTSIF
TRBJ1-2 TRBV5-1 ASSAGTVASGGYT
TRBJ1-1 TRBV7-2 ASSYRFGQGPAF
TRBJ1-1 TRBV7-6 ASSSNGGNTEAF
TRBJ1-4 TRBV11-2 ASSLVRQGLF
TRBJ1-4 TRBV9 ASSVEDGNEKLF
TRBJ2-7 TRBV4-2 ASSQVSRSISYEQY
TRBJ2-5 TRBV9 ASSATSGGDGETQY
TRBJ2-1 TRBV2 ASIAETGKGNEQF
TRBJ1-2 TRBV29-1 SVSPLALTGPNYGYT
TRBJ2-7 TRBV25-1 ASSEPGAYEQY
TRBJ2-1 TRBV25-1 ASSGSGSVNEQF
TRBJ2-1 TRBV24-1 ATSEASGVRNEQF
TRBJ2-7 TRBV18 ASSPLQGLGEQY
TRBJ2-7 TRBV3-1/TRBV3-2 ASTQVGGFEQY
TRBJ2-7 TRBV7-3 ASSTRGGNEQY
TRBJ2-7 TRBV20-1 SASWDRGHEQY
TRBJ2-7 TRBV18 ASSPNDRGYEQY
TRBJ2-3 TRBV3-1/TRBV3-2 ASSLGTGRTDTQY
TRBJ2-1 TRBV4-3 ASSQTLGLAGENNEQF
TRBJ2-3 TRBV3-1/TRBV3-2 ASSQGGVSGDTQY
TRBJ1-1 TRBV11-1 ASSSVTGWDTEAF
TRBJ2-3 TRBV11-2 ASSYSPLVDTQY
TRBJ2-4 TRBV28 ASSFSTGNIQY
TRBJ2-7 TRBV5-4 ASSKPGQQSYEQY
TRBJ2-7 TRBV5-1 ASSLGTGPYEQY
TRBJ2-5 TRBV9 ASSVAGGPETQY
TRBJ2-3 TRBV5-1 ASSLTGRDTQY
TRBJ1-1 TRBV19 ASSTPTGWGTEAF
TRBJ1-6 TRBV6-5 ASRRGNSPLH
TRBJ1-6 TRBV5-4 ASSSDRGGSPLH
TRBJ1-6 TRBV5-1 ATGTGVDSPLH
TRBJ2-7 TRBV11-2 ASSFTAGPYEQY
TRBJ1-6 TRBV5-8 ASSLRRSHLH
TRBJ2-5 TRBV13 ASSLVTTDDQETQY
TRBJ1-4 TRBV5-4 ASSLDTGFSEKLF
TRBJ1-2 TRBV12-3/TRBV12-4 ASSQGVYGYT
TRBJ1-5 TRBV12-3/TRBV12-4 ASSDEGNQPQH
TRBJ1-2 TRBV4-1 ASRQQGAYYGYT
TRBJ1-2 TRBV27 ASSISRPNYGYT
TRBJ1-1 TRBV3-1/TRBV3-2 ASSLFAGDTEAF
TRBJ2-1 TRBV20-1 SASSMVWRGGLNYNEQF
TRBJ1-2 TRBV20-1 SASYMGSNYGYT
TRBJ1-4 TRBV24-1 ATSDSGRTNEKLF
TRBJ1-2 TRBV5-1 ASSSRTGRSGYGYT
TRBJ1-5 TRBV10-3 AIRQGNQPQH
TRBJ1-1 TRBV5-6 ASSAATGTGVTEAF
TRBJ1-5 TRBV19 ASTAYYNQPQH
TRBJ2-5 TRBV5-5 ASSPRSLAGGSPQETQY
TRBJ2-2 TRBV18 ASSPPNLGTYTGELF
TRBJ2-3 TRBV7-2 ASSGTGWTDTQY
TRBJ2-7 TRBV5-6 ASSPYGLAGGTYEQY